Listed below are T cell receptor beta chains from one sample, sequenced in a study of molecular identifiers for immune sequencing clone quantification. One entry per CDR3 protein results from TCRdb running MiXCR on the PCR reads. The sample consists of about 86,000 distinct CDR3 sequences, about 23% of them appearing once. Sequences were obtained from naive CD8+ T cells from blood, with Jurkat cell RNA spiked in. These TCRs come from a human donor in good health. Some libraries in this study had Jurkat cell RNA spiked in. Each CDR3 is given without its conserved first and last residue.

J gene | V gene | CDR3 protein
TRBJ1-5 | TRBV12-5 | ASGLFAAGNQPQH
TRBJ2-7 | TRBV7-6 | ASSWDGPYEQY
TRBJ2-7 | TRBV27 | ASRKNTGTGTYEQY
TRBJ2-5 | TRBV4-1 | ASSQDPRETQY
TRBJ2-5 | TRBV12-3/TRBV12-4 | ASSLWNQETQY
TRBJ1-5 | TRBV6-5 | AISEWSTGTAQPQH
TRBJ2-7 | TRBV11-1 | ASSSFTTSGVPYEQY
TRBJ2-1 | TRBV6-5 | ASSRGNEQF
TRBJ1-1 | TRBV6-2/TRBV6-3 | ASRFQGNTEAF
TRBJ1-1 | TRBV5-4 | ASSFRGGNTEAF
TRBJ2-7 | TRBV12-3/TRBV12-4 | ASSFNSGSYEQY
TRBJ1-6 | TRBV9 | ASSEGGSNSPLH
TRBJ2-3 | TRBV3-2 | ASRQCADTQY
TRBJ2-1 | TRBV11-2 | ASSPTGPYNEQF
TRBJ1-1 | TRBV30 | AWSVRGGGDTEAF
TRBJ1-2 | TRBV7-9 | ASSLAESYGYT
TRBJ2-3 | TRBV9 | ASSVRAGDPDTQY
TRBJ1-1 | TRBV5-1 | ASSLTRQGNGGTEAF
TRBJ2-7 | TRBV9 | ASSVDWGLNSYEQY
TRBJ2-7 | TRBV20-1 | SAGPRGERGRGEQY
TRBJ2-7 | TRBV29-1 | SVVPGDDLNEQY
TRBJ2-7 | TRBV6-1 | ASSEAQGTSYEQY
TRBJ2-7 | TRBV29-1 | SVKNEGQGYEQY
TRBJ2-3 | TRBV5-6 | ASSFLADTDTQY
TRBJ2-7 | TRBV5-1 | ASRSSGGSYEQY
TRBJ1-4 | TRBV27 | ASSLFPGLNEKLF
TRBJ2-7 | TRBV11-2 | ASSLDSHGYGQY
TRBJ2-7 | TRBV27 | ASSFGASGVYEQY
TRBJ1-5 | TRBV20-1 | SAREPFYQPQH
TRBJ2-1 | TRBV5-6 | ASNGGASSYNEQF
TRBJ1-1 | TRBV7-9 | ASSLSLQGGRTEAF
TRBJ2-1 | TRBV14 | ASSRTGGLLEAEQF
TRBJ2-7 | TRBV4-3 | ASSQDTGPYEQY
TRBJ2-3 | TRBV6-2/TRBV6-3 | ASSYEGRPDTPY
TRBJ2-5 | TRBV28 | ASSSNVETQY
TRBJ2-2 | TRBV9 | ASSTTIRDRRTGELF